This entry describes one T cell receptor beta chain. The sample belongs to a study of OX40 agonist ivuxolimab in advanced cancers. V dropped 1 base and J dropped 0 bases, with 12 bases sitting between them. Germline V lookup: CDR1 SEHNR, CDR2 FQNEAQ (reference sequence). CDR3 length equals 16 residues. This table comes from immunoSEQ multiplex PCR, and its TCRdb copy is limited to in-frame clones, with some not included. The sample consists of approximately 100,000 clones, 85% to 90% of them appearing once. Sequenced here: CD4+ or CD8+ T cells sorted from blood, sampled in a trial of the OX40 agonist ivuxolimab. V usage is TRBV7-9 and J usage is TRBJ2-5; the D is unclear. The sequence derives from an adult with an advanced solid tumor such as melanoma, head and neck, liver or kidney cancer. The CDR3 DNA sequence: TGTGCCAGCAGCTTAGTATTAGAAGTCTACCAAGAGACCCAGTACTTC. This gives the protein CASSLVLEVYQETQYF.